This T cell receptor (beta chain) originates from a study of identifying expanded T cells in peripheral blood. Study-level results: Variance in clone template counts between approximately two-week samples significantly increased with total template count across all healthy donors. Technical replicates showed about 1.1 changed clones; two weeks roughly 15; four weeks 19.

Here immunoSEQ multiplex PCR was the method, and the copy in TCRdb shows in-frame clones only, minus some. The repertoire holds approximately 110,000 clones, 75% to 90% seen once, with about 17% in the top ten. Healthy donors had no documented immune events, such as infections, while sampled. The CDR3 is 12 amino acids. V was trimmed by 1 base and J by 3 bases, leaving 4 bases between them. Per the germline V gene, CDR1 is ENHRY and CDR2 is SYGVKD. As for this clone: Its target is not known.

Sample: blood. The genes are TRBV10-3 and TRBJ2-7; D call uncertain. The receptor comes from a person aged 18-70 years in good health. In DNA form, the CDR3 reads TGTGCCATCAGTGAGTGGAGCTACGAGCAGTACTTC. Protein: CAISEWSYEQYF.